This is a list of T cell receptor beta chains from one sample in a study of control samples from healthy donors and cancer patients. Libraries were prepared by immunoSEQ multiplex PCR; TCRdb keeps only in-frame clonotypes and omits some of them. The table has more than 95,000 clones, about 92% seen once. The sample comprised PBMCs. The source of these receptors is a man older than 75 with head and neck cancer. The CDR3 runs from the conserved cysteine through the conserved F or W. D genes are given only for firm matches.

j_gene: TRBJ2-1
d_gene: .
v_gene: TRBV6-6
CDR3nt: TGTGCCAGCAGTACGACCAGGGTAGGGCATGAGCAGTTCTTC
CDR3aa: CASSTTRVGHEQFF

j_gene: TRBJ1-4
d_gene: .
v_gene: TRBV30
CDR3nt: TGTGCCTGGAGAATCACAGGGTTGGGGGAAAAACTGTTTTTT
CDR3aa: CAWRITGLGEKLFF

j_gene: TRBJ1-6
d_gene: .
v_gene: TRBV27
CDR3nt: TGTGCCAGCACCCCTAACGTCGGTTCCTCACCCCTCCACTTT
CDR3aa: CASTPNVGSSPLHF

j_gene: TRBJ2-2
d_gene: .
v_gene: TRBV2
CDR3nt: TGTGCCAGCAGTTCCCCCGGGAACCCGACGAGGAGGGAGCTGTTTTTT
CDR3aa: CASSSPGNPTRRELFF

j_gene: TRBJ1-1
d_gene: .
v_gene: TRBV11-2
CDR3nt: TGTGCCAGCAACAAAGTGACGGCGAACACTGAAGCTTTCTTT
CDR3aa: CASNKVTANTEAFF

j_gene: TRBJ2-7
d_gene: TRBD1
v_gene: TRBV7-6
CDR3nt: TGTGCCAGCAGCTTAGATGGACAGGGAGCCTACGAGCAGTACTTC
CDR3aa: CASSLDGQGAYEQYF

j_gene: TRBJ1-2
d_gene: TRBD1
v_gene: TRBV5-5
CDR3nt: TGTGCCAGCAGCTTGGGGGACAGAGTATATGGCTACACCTTC
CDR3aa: CASSLGDRVYGYTF

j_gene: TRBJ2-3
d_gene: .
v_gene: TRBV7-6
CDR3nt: TGTGCCAGCAGCTTTGGGGCCGCAGATACGCAGTATTTT
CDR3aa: CASSFGAADTQYF

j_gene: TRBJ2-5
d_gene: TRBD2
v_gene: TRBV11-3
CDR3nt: TGTGCCAGCAGCACAGGACTAGCCGACGAGACCCAGTACTTC
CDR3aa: CASSTGLADETQYF

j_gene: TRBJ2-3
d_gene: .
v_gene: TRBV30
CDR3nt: TGTGCCTGGAGTTCGTCGGGTACGCAGTATTTT
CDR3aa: CAWSSSGTQYF

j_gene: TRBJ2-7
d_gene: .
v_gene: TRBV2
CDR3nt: TGTGCCAGCTTGGACAGCCCTGGTCGAGAGCAGTACTTC
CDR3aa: CASLDSPGREQYF

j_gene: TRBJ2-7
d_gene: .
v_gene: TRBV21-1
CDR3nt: TGTGCCAGCAGCAAAGGGGCCCAGGCCGGGCAGTACTTC
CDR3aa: CASSKGAQAGQYF

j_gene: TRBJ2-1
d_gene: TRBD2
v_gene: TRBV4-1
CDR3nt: TGCGCCAGCAGCTGGACTAGCGGGACCGGGTACTACAATGAGCAGTTCTTC
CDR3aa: CASSWTSGTGYYNEQFF

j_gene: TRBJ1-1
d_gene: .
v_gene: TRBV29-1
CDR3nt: TGCAGCGTTCGTGCACAGGGAAGAGGCACTGAAGCTTTCTTT
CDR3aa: CSVRAQGRGTEAFF

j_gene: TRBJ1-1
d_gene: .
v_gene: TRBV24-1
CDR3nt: TGTGCCACCAGCCGGGACACAACCCTTAACACTGAAGCTTTCTTT
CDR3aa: CATSRDTTLNTEAFF

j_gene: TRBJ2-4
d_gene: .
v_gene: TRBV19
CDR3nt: TGTGCCAGTAGTATAGCGAACGTGGGACACATTCAGTACTTC
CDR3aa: CASSIANVGHIQYF